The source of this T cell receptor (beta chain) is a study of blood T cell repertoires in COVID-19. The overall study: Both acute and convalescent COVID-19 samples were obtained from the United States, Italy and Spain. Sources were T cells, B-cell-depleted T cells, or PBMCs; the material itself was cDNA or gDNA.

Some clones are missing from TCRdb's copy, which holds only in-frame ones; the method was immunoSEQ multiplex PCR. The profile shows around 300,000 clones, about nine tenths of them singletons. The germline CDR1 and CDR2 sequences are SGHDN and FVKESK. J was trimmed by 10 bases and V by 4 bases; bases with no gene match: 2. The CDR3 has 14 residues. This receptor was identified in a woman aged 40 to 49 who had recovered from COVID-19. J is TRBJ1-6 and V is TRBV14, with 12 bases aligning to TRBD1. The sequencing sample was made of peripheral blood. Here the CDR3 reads CASSLGTGGSPLHF. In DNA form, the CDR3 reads TGTGCCAGCAGCCTAGGGACAGGGGGCTCACCCCTCCACTTT.